The T cell receptor (beta chain) under discussion was sequenced for a study of post-analysis software for immune sequencing data. Overall study findings and caveats: Normalized Chao1 diversity was significantly reduced in patients versus controls.

A remark on this clonotype: Its antigen is as yet unknown.

Included in the TCR beta cDNA libraries were unique molecular identifiers. TCRdb used MiXCR to reprocess the PCR reads, holding one entry per CDR3 protein. The sample yields 820,000 or so distinct CDR3 sequences, roughly 58% seen once. Sequencing input: blood. This receptor was obtained from a girl aged 10-17 years with multiple sclerosis.

The CDR3 region is CSVERATGPPTGELFF. The CDR3 DNA follows: TGCAGCGTTGAGCGGGCGACCGGGCCCCCCACCGGGGAGCTGTTTTTT. The chain has TRBV29-1 and TRBJ2-2, with D tentatively TRBD2 (5 bases). The CDR3 extends over 16 amino acids. Per the germline V gene, CDR1 is SQVTM and CDR2 is ANQGSEA. V lost 3 bases to trimming and J lost 4 bases, with 18 bases between them.